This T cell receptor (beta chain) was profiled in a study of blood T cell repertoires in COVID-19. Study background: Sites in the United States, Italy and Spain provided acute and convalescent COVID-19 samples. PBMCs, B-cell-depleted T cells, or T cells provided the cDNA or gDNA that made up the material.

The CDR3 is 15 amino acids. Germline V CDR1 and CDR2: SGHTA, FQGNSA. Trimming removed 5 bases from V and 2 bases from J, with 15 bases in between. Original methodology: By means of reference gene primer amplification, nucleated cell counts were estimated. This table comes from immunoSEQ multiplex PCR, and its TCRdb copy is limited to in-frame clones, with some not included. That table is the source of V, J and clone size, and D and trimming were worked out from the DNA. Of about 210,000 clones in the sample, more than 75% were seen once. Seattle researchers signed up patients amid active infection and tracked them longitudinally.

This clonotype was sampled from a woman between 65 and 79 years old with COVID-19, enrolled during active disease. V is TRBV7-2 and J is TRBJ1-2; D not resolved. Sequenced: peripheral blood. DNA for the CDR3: TGTGCCAGCAGCCCCGGAGCGGGCGGAAACTATGGCTACACCTTC. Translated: CASSPGAGGNYGYTF.